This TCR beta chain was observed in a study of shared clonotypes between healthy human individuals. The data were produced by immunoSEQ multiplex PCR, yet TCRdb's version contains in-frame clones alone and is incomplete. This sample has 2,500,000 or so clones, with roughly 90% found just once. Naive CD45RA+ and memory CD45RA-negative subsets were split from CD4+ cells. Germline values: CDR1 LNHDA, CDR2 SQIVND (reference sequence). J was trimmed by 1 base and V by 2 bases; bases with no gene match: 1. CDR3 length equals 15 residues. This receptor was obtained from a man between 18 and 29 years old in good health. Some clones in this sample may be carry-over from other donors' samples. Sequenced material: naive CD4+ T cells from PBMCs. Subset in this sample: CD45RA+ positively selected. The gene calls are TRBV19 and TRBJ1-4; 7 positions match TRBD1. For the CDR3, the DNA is TGTGCCAGTAGTATATCAGGGGGAACTAATGAAAAACTGTTTTTT. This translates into CASSISGGTNEKLFF. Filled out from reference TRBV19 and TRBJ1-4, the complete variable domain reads DGGITQSPKYLFRKEGQNVTLSCEQNLNHDAMYWYRQDPGQGLRLIYYSQIVNDFQKGDIAEGYSVSREKKESFPLTVTSAQKNPTAFYLCASSISGGTNEKLFFGSGTQLSVL.